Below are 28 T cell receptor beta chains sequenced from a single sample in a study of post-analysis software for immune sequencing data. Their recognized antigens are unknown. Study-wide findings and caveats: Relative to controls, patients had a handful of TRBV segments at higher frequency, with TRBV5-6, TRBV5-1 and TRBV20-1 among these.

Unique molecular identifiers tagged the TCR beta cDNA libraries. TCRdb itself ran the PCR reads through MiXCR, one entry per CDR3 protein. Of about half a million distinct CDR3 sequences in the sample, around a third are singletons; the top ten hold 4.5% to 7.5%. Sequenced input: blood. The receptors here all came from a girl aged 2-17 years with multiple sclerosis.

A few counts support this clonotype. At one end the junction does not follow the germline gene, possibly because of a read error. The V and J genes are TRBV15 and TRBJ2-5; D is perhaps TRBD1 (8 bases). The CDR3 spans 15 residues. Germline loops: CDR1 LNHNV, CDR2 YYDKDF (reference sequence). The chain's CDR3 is CATSRDTGGGEAQYF. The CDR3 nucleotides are TGTGCCACCAGCAGAGACACAGGGGGGGGAGAGGCCCAGTACTTC.

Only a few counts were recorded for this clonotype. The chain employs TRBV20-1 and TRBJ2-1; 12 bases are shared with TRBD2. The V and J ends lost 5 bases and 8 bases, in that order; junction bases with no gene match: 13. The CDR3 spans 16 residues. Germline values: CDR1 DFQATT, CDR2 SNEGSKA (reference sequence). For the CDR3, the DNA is TGCAGTGCTGGAATTAAGCTAGCGGGGGGGCCCTATGAGCAGTTCTTC. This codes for CSAGIKLAGGPYEQFF.

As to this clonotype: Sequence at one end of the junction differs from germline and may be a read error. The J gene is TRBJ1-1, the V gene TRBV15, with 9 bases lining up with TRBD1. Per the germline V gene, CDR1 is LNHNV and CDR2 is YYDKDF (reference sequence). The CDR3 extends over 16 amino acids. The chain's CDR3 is CGTSRDASDRGTEAFF. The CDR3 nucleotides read TGTGGCACCAGCAGAGATGCGTCGGACAGGGGCACTGAAGCTTTCTTT.

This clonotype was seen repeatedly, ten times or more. The CDR3 region has the DNA TGCAGTGCTGAACGACTAGGATACGAGCAGTACTTC. Translation gives CSAERLGYEQYF. The J gene is TRBJ2-7, the V gene TRBV20-1; TRBD2 is a possible D gene (6 bases). The CDR3 runs 12 residues. V lost 5 bases, J lost 4 bases, and 12 bases lay in between. CDR1 is DFQATT, CDR2 SNEGSKA, per germline (reference sequence).

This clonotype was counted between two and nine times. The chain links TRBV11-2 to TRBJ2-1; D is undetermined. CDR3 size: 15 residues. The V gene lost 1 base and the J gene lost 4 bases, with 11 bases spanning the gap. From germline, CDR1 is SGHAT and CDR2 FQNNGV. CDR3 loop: CASSLASVIYNEQFF. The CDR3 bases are TGTGCCAGCAGCTTAGCGTCGGTCATATACAATGAGCAGTTCTTC. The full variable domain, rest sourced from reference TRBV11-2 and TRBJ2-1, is EAGVAQSPRYKIIEKRQSVAFWCNPISGHATLYWYQQILGQGPKLLIQFQNNGVVDDSQLPKDRFSAERLKGVDSTLKIQPAKLEDSAVYLCASSLASVIYNEQFFGPGTRLTVL.

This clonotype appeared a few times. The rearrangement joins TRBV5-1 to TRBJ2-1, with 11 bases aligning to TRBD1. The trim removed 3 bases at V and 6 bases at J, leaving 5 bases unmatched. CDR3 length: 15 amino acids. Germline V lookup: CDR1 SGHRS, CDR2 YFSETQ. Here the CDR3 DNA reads TGCGCCAGCAGCTCGCACGGGACAGGGGGCAATGAGCAGTTCTTC. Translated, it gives CASSSHGTGGNEQFF.

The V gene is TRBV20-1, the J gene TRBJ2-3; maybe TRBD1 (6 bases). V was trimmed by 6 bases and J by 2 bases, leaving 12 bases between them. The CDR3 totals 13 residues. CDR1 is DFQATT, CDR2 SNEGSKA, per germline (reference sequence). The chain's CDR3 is CSANRAPTDTQYF. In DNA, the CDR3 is TGCAGTGCAAACAGGGCCCCCACAGATACGCAGTATTTT.

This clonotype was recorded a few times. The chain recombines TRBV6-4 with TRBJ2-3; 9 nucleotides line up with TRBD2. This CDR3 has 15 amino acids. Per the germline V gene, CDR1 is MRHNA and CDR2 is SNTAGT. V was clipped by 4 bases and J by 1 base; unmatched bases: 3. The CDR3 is CASSVLAGGTDTQYF. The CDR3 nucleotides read TGTGCCAGCAGTGTATTAGCGGGGGGCACAGATACGCAGTATTTT.

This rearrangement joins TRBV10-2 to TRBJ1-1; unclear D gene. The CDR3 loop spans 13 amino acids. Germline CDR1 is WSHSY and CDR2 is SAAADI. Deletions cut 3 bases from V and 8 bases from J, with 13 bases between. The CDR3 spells CASSELRTDEAFF. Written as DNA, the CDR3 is TGCGCCAGCAGTGAATTGAGGACCGACGAAGCTTTCTTT.

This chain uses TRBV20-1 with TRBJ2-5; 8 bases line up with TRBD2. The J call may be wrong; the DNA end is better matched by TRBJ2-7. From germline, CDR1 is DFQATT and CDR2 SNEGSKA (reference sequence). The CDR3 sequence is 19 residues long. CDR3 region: CSARDDYSVPGLGDYEQYF. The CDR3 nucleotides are TGCAGTGCTAGAGATGACTACAGCGTTCCGGGACTAGGGGATTACGAGCAGTACTTC.

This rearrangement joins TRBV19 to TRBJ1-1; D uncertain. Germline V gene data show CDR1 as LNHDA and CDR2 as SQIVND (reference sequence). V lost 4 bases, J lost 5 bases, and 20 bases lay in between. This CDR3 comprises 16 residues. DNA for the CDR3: TGTGCCAGTAGTAACCCCAGACGAACCGGGGTGACTGAAGCTTTCTTT. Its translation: CASSNPRRTGVTEAFF. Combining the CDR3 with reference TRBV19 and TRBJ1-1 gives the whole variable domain DGGITQSPKYLFRKEGQNVTLSCEQNLNHDAMYWYRQDPGQGLRLIYYSQIVNDFQKGDIAEGYSVSREKKESFPLTVTSAQKNPTAFYLCASSNPRRTGVTEAFFGQGTRLTVV.

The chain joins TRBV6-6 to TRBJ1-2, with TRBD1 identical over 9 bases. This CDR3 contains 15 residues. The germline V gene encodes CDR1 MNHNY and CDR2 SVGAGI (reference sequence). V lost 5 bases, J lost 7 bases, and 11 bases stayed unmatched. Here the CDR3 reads CASSGVGDREGGYTF. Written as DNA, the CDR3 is TGTGCCAGCAGTGGGGTAGGGGACAGGGAAGGTGGCTACACCTTC.

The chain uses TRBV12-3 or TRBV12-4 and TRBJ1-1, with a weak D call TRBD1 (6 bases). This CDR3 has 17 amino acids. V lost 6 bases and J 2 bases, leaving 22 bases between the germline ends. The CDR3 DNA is TGTGCCAGCAGCCGCTTTTTGCGTGCAGGGGATAACACTGAAGCTTTCTTT. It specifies CASSRFLRAGDNTEAFF.

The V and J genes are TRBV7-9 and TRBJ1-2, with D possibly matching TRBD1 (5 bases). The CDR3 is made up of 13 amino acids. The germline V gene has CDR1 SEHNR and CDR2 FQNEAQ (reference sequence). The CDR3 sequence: CGGVGGANYGYTF. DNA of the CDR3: TGTGGAGGGGTCGGCGGAGCTAACTATGGCTACACCTTC.

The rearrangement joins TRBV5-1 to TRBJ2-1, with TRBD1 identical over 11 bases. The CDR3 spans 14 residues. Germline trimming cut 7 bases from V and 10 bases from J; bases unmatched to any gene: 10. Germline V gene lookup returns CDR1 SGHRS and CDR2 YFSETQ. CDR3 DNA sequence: TGCGCCAGCTCAGGACAGGGGGCCAACTACGAGCAGTTCTTC. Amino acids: CASSGQGANYEQFF. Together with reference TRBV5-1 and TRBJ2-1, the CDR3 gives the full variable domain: KAGVTQTPRYLIKTRGQQVTLSCSPISGHRSVSWYQQTPGQGLQFLFEYFSETQRNKGNFPGRFSGRQFSNSRSEMNVSTLELGDSALYLCASSGQGANYEQFFGPGTRLTVL.

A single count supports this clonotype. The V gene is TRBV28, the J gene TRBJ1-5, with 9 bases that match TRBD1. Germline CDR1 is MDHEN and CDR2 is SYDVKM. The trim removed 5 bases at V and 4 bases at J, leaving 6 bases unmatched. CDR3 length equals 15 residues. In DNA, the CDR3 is TGTGCCAGCAGTCCTCCACAGGGGGCGAATCAGCCCCAGCATTTT. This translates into CASSPPQGANQPQHF. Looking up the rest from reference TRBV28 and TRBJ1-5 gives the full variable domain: DVKVTQSSRYLVKRTGEKVFLECVQDMDHENMFWYRQDPGLGLRLIYFSYDVKMKEKGDIPEGYSVSREKKERFSLILESASTNQTSMYLCASSPPQGANQPQHFGDGTRLSIL.

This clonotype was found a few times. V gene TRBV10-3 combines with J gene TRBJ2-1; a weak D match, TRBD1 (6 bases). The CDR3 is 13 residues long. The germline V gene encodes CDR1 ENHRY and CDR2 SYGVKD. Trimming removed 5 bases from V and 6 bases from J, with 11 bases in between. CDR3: CAISKSGVNEQFF. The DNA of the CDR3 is TGTGCCATCAGTAAATCAGGGGTCAATGAGCAGTTCTTC.

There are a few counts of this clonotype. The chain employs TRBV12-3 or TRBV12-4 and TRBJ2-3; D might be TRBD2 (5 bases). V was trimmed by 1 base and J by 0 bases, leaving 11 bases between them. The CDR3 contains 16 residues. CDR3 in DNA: TGTGCCAGCAGTTTAGGGGCGGGCGCTAGCACAGATACGCAGTATTTT. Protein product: CASSLGAGASTDTQYF.

CDR3 coding DNA: TGCGCCAGCAGCTTGGCCTGGAAGCAGTTCTTC. This encodes CASSLAWKQFF. The gene calls are TRBV5-1 and TRBJ2-1; no clear D gene. Trimming removed 0 bases at V and 11 bases at J, with 6 bases between. This CDR3 contains 11 residues. Germline CDR1 and CDR2: SGHRS and YFSETQ.

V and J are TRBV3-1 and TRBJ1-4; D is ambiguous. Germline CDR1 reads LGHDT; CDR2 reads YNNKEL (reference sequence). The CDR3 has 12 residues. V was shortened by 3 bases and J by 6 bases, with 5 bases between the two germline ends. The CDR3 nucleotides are TGTGCCAGCAGCCACTGGGATGAAAAACTGTTTTTT. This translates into CASSHWDEKLFF.

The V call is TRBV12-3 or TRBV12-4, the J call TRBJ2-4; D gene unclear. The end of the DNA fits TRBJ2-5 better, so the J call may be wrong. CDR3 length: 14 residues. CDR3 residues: CASSFDSPKETQYF. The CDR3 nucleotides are TGTGCCAGCAGTTTCGACTCTCCGAAAGAGACCCAGTACTTC.

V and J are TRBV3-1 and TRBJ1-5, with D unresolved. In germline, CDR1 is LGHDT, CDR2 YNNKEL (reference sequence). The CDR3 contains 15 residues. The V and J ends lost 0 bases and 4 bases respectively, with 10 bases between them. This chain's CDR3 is CASSQDMAGNQPQHF. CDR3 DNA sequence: TGTGCCAGCAGCCAAGATATGGCGGGGAATCAGCCCCAGCATTTT.

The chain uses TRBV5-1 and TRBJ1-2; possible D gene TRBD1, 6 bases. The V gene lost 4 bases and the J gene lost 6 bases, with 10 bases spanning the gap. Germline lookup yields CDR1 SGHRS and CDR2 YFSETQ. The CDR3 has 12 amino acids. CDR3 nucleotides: TGCGCCAGCAGCATGACAGGTGATGGCTACACCTTC. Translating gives CASSMTGDGYTF.

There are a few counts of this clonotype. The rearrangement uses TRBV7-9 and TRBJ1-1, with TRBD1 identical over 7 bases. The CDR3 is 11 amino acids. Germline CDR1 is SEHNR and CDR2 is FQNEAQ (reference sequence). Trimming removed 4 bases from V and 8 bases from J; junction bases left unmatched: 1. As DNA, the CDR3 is TGTGCCAGCAGCTCAGGGGGGGAAGCTTTCTTT. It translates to CASSSGGEAFF.

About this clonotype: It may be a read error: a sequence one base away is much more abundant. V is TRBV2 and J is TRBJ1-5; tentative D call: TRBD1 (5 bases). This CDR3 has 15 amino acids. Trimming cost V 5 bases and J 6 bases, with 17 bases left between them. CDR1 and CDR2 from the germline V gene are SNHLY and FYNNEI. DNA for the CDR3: TGTGCCAGCAGTTTGGACGGGGGGTCGGGTCAGCCCCAGCATTTT. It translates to CASSLDGGSGQPQHF.

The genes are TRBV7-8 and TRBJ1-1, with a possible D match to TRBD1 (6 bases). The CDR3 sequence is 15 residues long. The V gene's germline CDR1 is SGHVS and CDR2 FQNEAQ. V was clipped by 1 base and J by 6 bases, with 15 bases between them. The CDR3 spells CASSLVTGRNAEAFF. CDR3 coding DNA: TGTGCCAGCAGCTTAGTAACAGGGAGAAATGCTGAAGCTTTCTTT.

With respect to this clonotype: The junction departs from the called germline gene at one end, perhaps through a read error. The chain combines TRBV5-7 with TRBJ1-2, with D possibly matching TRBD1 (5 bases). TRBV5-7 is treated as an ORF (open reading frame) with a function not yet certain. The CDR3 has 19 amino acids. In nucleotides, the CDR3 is TGTGCCTGCAGCTTGGCCGGTCTGAGGGGAAAGCTCTCTAACTATGGCTACACCTTC. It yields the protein CACSLAGLRGKLSNYGYTF.

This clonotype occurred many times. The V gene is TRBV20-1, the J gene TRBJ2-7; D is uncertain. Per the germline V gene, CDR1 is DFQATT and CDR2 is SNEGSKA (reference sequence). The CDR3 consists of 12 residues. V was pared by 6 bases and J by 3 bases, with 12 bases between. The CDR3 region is CSASVSGYEQYF. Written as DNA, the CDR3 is TGCAGTGCCTCGGTTTCGGGCTACGAGCAGTACTTC.